This T cell receptor beta chain originates from a study of shared clonotypes between healthy human individuals. The CDR3 totals 11 residues. Per germline, CDR1 MGHDK and CDR2 SYGVNS. Trimming took off 3 bases at V and 14 bases at J, with 10 bases between the two ends. Several immunoSEQ plates held equal portions of the genomic DNA taken from each subset. Around 200 ng DNA, 30,000 or so T cell genomes, went into each sorted-subset replicate PCR. Produced via immunoSEQ multiplex PCR; TCRdb's table is partial and in-frame only. The table includes 330,000 or so clones, less than 75% detected once. V usage is TRBV25-1 and J usage is TRBJ1-4, with D perhaps matching TRBD1 (6 bases). The sequence was obtained from a man aged 25 to 45 in good health. The sequenced sample was memory CD4+ T cells sorted from blood. Subset described: CD45RA-negative fraction. Written as DNA, the CDR3 is TGTGCCAGCAGTGAGGGGGCGAGGCTGTTTTTT. It translates to CASSEGARLFF.